Sequencing of this T cell receptor beta chain was carried out in a study of cytomegalovirus exposure and HLA in healthy donors. The CDR3 has 15 residues. Germline V CDR1 and CDR2: MNHEY, SMNVEV (reference sequence). The ends lost 6 bases at V and 5 bases at J; junction bases unmatched: 12. PCR used 60 Vbeta primers and 13 Jbeta primers. Some clones are missing from TCRdb's copy, which holds only in-frame ones; the method was immunoSEQ multiplex PCR. In the table there are 50,000 to 75,000 clones, 80% of which are singletons. The TCR sequence derives from a woman in her forties in good health and CMV-seronegative. This chain joins TRBV27 and TRBJ2-5, with 7 nucleotides matching TRBD1. Sequenced input: PBMCs. The CDR3 is CASRPDRAGGETQYF. The CDR3 region has the DNA TGTGCCAGCAGGCCCGACAGGGCGGGCGGGGAGACCCAGTACTTC.